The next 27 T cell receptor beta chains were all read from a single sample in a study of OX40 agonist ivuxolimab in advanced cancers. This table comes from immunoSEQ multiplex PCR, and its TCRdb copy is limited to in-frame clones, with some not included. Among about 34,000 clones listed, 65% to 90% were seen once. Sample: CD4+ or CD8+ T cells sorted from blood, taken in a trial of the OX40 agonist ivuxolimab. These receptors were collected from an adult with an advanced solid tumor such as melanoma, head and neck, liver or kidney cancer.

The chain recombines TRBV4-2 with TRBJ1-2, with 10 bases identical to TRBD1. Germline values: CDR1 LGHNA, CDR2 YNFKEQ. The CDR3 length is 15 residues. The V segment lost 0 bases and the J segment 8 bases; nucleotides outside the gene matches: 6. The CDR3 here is CASSQDRDRGLGYTF. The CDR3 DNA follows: TGTGCCAGCAGCCAAGATCGCGACAGGGGGCTGGGCTACACCTTC.

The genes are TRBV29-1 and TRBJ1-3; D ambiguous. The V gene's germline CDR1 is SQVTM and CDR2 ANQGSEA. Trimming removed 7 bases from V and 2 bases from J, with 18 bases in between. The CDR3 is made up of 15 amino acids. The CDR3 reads CSAEDGSDPGNTIYF. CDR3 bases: TGCAGCGCCGAGGACGGTTCAGATCCTGGAAACACCATATATTTT.

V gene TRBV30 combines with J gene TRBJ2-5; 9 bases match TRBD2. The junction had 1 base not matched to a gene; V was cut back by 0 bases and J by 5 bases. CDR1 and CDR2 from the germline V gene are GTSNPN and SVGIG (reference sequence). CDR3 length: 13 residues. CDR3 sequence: CAWSVLAGETQYF. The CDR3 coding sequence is TGTGCCTGGAGTGTGCTAGCGGGGGAGACCCAGTACTTC.

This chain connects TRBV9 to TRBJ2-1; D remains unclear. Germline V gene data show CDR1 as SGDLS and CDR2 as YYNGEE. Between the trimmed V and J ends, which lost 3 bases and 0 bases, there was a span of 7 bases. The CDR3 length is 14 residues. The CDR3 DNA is TGTGCCAGCAGCGGAGCGAGCTCCTACAATGAGCAGTTCTTC. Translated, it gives CASSGASSYNEQFF.

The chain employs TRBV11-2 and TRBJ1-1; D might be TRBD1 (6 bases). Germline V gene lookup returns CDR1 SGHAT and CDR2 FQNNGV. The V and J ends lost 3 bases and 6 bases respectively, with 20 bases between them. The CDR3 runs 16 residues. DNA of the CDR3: TGTGCCAGCAGCTTGGCCGTACAGGGTCCCCACGCTGAAGCTTTCTTT. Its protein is CASSLAVQGPHAEAFF. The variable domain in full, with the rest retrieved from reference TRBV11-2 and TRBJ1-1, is EAGVAQSPRYKIIEKRQSVAFWCNPISGHATLYWYQQILGQGPKLLIQFQNNGVVDDSQLPKDRFSAERLKGVDSTLKIQPAKLEDSAVYLCASSLAVQGPHAEAFFGQGTRLTVV.

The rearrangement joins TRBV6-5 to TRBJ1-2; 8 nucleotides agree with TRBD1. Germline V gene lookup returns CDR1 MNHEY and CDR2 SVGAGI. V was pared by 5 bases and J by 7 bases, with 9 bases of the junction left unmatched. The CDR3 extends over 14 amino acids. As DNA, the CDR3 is TGTGCCAGCAGTCTACAGGGGGGGCATGTTGGCTACACCTTC. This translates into CASSLQGGHVGYTF.

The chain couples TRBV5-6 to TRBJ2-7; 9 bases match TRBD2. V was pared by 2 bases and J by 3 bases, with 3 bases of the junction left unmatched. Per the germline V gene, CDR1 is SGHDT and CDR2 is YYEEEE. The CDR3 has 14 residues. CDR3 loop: CASSFRTSVYEQYF. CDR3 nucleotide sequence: TGTGCCAGCAGCTTTCGGACTAGCGTCTACGAGCAGTACTTC.

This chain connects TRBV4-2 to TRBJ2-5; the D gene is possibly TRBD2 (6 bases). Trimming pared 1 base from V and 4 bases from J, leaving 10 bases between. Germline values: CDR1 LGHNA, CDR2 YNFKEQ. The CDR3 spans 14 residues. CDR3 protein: CASSQVEGRETQYF. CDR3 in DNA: TGTGCCAGCAGCCAAGTGGAGGGCCGAGAGACCCAGTACTTC.

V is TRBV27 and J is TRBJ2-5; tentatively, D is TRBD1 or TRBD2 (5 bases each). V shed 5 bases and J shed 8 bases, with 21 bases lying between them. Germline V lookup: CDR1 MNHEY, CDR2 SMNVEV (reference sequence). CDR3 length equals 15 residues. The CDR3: CASSLSGMGPTTQYF. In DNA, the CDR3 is TGTGCCAGCAGTCTCTCTGGGATGGGACCTACAACCCAGTACTTC.

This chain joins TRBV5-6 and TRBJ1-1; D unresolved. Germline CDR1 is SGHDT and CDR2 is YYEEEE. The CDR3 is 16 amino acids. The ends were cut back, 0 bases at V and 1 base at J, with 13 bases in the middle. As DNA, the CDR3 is TGTGCCAGCAGCTTGGGGCCCATTCTTGCGAACACTGAAGCTTTCTTT. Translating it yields CASSLGPILANTEAFF.

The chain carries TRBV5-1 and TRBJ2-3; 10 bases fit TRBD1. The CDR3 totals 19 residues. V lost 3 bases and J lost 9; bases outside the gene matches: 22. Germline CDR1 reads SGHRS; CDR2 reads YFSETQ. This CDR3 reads CASSSRDRGFPDGELTQYF. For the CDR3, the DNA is TGCGCCAGCAGCTCCCGGGACAGGGGCTTCCCGGACGGGGAGTTGACGCAGTATTTT.

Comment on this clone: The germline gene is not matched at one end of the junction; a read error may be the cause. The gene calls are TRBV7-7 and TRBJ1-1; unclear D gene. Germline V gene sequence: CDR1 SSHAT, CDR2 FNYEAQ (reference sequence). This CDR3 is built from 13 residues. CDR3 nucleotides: TGTGCTAGCAGCTTAGGGCAGCAGGCGGAAGCTTTCTTT. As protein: CASSLGQQAEAFF. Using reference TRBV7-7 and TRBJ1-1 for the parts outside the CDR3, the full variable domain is GAGVSQSPRYKVTKRGQDVTLRCDPISSHATLYWYQQALGQGPEFLTYFNYEAQPDKSGLPSDRFSAERPEGSISTLTIQRTEQRDSAMYRCASSLGQQAEAFFGQGTRLTVV.

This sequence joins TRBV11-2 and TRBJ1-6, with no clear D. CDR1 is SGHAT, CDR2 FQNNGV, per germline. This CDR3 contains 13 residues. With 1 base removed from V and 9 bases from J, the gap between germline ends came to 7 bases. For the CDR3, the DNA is TGTGCCAGCAGCTTAGGACGGGGTTCACCCCTCCACTTT. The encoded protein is CASSLGRGSPLHF.

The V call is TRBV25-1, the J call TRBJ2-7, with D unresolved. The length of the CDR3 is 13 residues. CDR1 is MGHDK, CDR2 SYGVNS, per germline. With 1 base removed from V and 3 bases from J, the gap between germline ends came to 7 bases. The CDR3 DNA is TGTGCCAGCAGTGAATCCGGAAGCTACGAGCAGTACTTC. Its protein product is CASSESGSYEQYF.

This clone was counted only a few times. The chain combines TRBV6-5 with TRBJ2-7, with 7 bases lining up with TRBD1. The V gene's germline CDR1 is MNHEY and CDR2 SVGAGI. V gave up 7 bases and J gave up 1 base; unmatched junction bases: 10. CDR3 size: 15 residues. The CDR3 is CASTLSGTESYEQYF. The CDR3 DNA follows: TGTGCCAGCACTCTCTCGGGGACAGAGTCCTACGAGCAGTACTTC.

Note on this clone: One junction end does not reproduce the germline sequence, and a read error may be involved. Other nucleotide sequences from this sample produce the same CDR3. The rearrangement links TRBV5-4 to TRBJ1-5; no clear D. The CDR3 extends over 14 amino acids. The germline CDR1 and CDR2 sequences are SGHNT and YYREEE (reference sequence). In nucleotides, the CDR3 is TGTGCCAGCAGCTTGATGGGGAGCAGTCAGCCCCAGCATTTT. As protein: CASSLMGSSQPQHF.

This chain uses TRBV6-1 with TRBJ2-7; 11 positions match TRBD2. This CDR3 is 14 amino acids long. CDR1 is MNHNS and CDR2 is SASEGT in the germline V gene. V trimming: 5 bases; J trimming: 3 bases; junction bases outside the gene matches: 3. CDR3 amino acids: CASSPLAGGYEQYF. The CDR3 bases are TGTGCCAGCAGTCCCCTAGCGGGGGGCTACGAGCAGTACTTC.

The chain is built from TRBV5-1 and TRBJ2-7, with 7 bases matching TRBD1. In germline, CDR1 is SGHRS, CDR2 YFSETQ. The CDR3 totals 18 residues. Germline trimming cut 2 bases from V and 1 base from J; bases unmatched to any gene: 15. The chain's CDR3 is CASSFSPYRDRRSYEQYF. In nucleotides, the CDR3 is TGCGCCAGCAGCTTCAGCCCATATAGGGACAGACGTTCCTACGAGCAGTACTTC.

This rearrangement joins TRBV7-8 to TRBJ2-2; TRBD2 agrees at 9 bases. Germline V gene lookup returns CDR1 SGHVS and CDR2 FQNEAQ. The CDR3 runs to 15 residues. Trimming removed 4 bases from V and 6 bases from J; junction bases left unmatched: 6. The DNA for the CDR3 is TGTGCCAGCAGCTCCCCCAGCGGGAGGCCCGGGGAGCTGTTTTTT. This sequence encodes CASSSPSGRPGELFF. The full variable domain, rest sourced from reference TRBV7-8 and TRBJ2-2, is GAGVSQSPRYKVAKRGQDVALRCDPISGHVSLFWYQQALGQGPEFLTYFQNEAQLDKSGLPSDRFFAERPEGSVSTLKIQRTQQEDSAVYLCASSSPSGRPGELFFGEGSRLTVL.

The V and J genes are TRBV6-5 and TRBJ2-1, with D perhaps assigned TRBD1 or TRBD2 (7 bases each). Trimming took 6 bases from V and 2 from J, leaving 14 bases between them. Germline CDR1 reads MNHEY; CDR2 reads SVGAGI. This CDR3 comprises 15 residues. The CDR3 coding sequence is TGTGCCAGCAGCCAAGGGAGGGGGCCCTACAATGAGCAGTTCTTC. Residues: CASSQGRGPYNEQFF.

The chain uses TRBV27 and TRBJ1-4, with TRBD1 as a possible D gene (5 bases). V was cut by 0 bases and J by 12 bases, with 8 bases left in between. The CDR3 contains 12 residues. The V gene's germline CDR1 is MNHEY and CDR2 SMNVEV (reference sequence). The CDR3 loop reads CASSLSGRELFF. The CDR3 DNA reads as TGTGCCAGCAGTTTATCGGGACGGGAACTGTTTTTT.

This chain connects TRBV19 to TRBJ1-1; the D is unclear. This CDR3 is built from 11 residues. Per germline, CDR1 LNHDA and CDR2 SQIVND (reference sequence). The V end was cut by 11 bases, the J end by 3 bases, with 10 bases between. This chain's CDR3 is CAVLGYTEAFF. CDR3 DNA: TGTGCCGTATTAGGTTACACTGAAGCTTTCTTT.

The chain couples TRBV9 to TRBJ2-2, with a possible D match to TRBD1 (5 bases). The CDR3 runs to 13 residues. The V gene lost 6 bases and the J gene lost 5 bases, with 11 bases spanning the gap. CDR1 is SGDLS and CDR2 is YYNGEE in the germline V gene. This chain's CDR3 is CASTNPGTGELFF. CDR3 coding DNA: TGTGCCAGCACCAATCCAGGGACCGGGGAGCTGTTTTTT. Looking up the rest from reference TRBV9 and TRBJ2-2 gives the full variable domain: DSGVTQTPKHLITATGQRVTLRCSPRSGDLSVYWYQQSLDQGLQFLIQYYNGEERAKGNILERFSAQQFPDLHSELNLSSLELGDSALYFCASTNPGTGELFFGEGSRLTVL.

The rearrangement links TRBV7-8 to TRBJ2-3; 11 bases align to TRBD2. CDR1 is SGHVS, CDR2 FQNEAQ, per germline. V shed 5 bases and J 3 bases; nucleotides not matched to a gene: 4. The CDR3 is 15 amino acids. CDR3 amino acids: CASSRTSGGTDTQYF. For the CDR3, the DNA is TGTGCCAGCAGCCGCACTAGCGGGGGAACAGATACGCAGTATTTT.

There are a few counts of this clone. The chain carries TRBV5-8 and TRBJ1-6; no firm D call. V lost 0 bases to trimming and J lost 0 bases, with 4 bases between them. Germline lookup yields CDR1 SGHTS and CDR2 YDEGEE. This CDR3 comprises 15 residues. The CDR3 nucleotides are TGTGCCAGCAGCTTGGAGGGCTCCTATAATTCACCCCTCCACTTT. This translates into CASSLEGSYNSPLHF.

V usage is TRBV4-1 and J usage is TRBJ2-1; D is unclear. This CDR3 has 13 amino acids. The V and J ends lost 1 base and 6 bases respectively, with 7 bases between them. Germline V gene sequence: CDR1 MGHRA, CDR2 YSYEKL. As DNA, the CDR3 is TGCGCCAGCAGCCAAGCCCGGATCAATGAGCAGTTCTTC. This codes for CASSQARINEQFF.

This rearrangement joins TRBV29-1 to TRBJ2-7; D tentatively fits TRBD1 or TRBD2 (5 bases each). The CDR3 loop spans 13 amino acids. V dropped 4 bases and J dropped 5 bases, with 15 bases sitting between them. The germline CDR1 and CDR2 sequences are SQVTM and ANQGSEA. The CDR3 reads CSVVGLGTNEQYF. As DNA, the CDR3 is TGCAGCGTTGTGGGCTTGGGGACCAACGAGCAGTACTTC.